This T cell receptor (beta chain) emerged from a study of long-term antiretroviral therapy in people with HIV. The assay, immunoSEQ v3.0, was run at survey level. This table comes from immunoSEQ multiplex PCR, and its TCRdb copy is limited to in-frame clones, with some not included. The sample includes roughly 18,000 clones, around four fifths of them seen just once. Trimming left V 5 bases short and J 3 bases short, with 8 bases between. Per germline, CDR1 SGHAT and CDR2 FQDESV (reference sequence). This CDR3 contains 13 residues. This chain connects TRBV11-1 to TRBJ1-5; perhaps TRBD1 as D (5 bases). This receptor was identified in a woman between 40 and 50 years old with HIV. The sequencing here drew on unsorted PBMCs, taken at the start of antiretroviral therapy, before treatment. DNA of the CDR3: TGTGCCAGCAGCACAGGTTTCAATCAGCCCCAGCATTTT. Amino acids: CASSTGFNQPQHF.